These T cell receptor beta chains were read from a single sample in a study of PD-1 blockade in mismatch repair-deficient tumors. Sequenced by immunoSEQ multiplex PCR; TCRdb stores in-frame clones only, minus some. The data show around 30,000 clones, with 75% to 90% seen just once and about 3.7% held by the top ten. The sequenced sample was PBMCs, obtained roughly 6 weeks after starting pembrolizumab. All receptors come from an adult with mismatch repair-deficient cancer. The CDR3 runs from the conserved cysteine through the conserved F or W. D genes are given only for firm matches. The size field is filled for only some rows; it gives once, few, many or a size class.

DNA: TGCGCCAGCAGCTTGAAGCGGGAGGGCCGTACCGGGGAGCTGTTTTTT
CDR3: CASSLKREGRTGELFF
size: .
D: TRBD2
V: TRBV5-1
J: TRBJ2-2

DNA: TGTGCCAGCAAGCCGCGACTAGCGAGGGCCAATGAGCAGTTCTTC
CDR3: CASKPRLARANEQFF
size: .
D: TRBD2
V: TRBV2
J: TRBJ2-1

DNA: TGTGCCAGCAGTTCAAGGGGACAGCTACGCTCCTACAATGAGCAGTTCTTC
CDR3: CASSSRGQLRSYNEQFF
size: once
D: TRBD1
V: TRBV28
J: TRBJ2-1

DNA: TGTGCCAGCACCTCGGGTCAACGGAATGGCTACACCTTC
CDR3: CASTSGQRNGYTF
size: .
D: .
V: TRBV6-5
J: TRBJ1-2

DNA: TGTGCCAGCAGCGTAGCTCAGTCGACTAGCGGGCGAAATGAGCAGTTCTTC
CDR3: CASSVAQSTSGRNEQFF
size: .
D: TRBD2
V: TRBV9
J: TRBJ2-1

DNA: TGTGCCAGCAGAAAACCCGGGACAGGGAATCAGCCCCAGCATTTT
CDR3: CASRKPGTGNQPQHF
size: .
D: TRBD1
V: TRBV28
J: TRBJ1-5

DNA: TGTGCCACCCTGGTCGTGACTAGCGGGAGCTTCTACGAGCAGTACTTC
CDR3: CATLVVTSGSFYEQYF
size: .
D: TRBD2
V: TRBV28
J: TRBJ2-7

DNA: TGTGCCAGCAGCTTTAGATCGGCTAGCGGGACATACAATGAGCAGTTCTTC
CDR3: CASSFRSASGTYNEQFF
size: .
D: TRBD2
V: TRBV5-4
J: TRBJ2-1

DNA: TGTGCCAGCAGTCCAGGCAGGGGGAACCCGGCAACTAATGAAAAACTGTTTTTT
CDR3: CASSPGRGNPATNEKLFF
size: .
D: TRBD1
V: TRBV28
J: TRBJ1-4

DNA: TGCGCCAGCAGCCCACCTTTTGGGAGCTCTGTCTACAATGAGCAGTTCTTC
CDR3: CASSPPFGSSVYNEQFF
size: once
D: .
V: TRBV4-1
J: TRBJ2-1

DNA: TGTGCCAGCTCGCCGACAGTTAGCAATCAGCCCCAGCATTTT
CDR3: CASSPTVSNQPQHF
size: .
D: .
V: TRBV18
J: TRBJ1-5

DNA: TGTGCCAGCAGCTGGAACGGGAATGAGCAGTTCTTC
CDR3: CASSWNGNEQFF
size: .
D: .
V: TRBV5-4
J: TRBJ2-1

DNA: TGTGCCAGCAGTGAACAGTGGACGGAGGTGGAGACCCAGTACTTC
CDR3: CASSEQWTEVETQYF
size: few
D: .
V: TRBV6-1
J: TRBJ2-5

DNA: TGTGCCAGCAGTTCAGGGTATAGCAATCAGCCCCAGCATTTT
CDR3: CASSSGYSNQPQHF
size: .
D: .
V: TRBV7-6
J: TRBJ1-5

DNA: TGTGCCAGCAGCCATTCAGGGAACACTGAAGCTTTCTTT
CDR3: CASSHSGNTEAFF
size: .
D: .
V: TRBV25-1
J: TRBJ1-1

DNA: TGCAGCGTTGTCGGAGGGGGCCAGAACACCATATATTTT
CDR3: CSVVGGGQNTIYF
size: .
D: TRBD1
V: TRBV29-1
J: TRBJ1-3

DNA: TGTGCCAGCAGCTTAGTGGGTTGGGGCGAGCAGTTCTTC
CDR3: CASSLVGWGEQFF
size: .
D: .
V: TRBV7-2
J: TRBJ2-1

DNA: TGTGCCAGCAGCGTAGGACAGGGAAGGCGCGAGCAGTACTTC
CDR3: CASSVGQGRREQYF
size: .
D: TRBD1
V: TRBV9
J: TRBJ2-7

DNA: TGTGCCAGCAGCGGACTGGACTACAATGAGCAGTTCTTC
CDR3: CASSGLDYNEQFF
size: .
D: .
V: TRBV2
J: TRBJ2-1

DNA: TGTGCCAGCAAGCCCTCGGGGTACTACGAGCAGTACTTC
CDR3: CASKPSGYYEQYF
size: few
D: .
V: TRBV5-4
J: TRBJ2-7

DNA: TGTGCCAGCAGCGGGACAGGGGCTGAAGCTTTCTTT
CDR3: CASSGTGAEAFF
size: .
D: TRBD1
V: TRBV9
J: TRBJ1-1

DNA: TGTGCCAGCAGCTTGGGGAGCGGGACACTATACGAGCAGTACTTC
CDR3: CASSLGSGTLYEQYF
size: .
D: .
V: TRBV5-4
J: TRBJ2-7

DNA: TGTGCCAGCTCACCACAGGGGACAGGGGAAGAAAAACTGTTTTTT
CDR3: CASSPQGTGEEKLFF
size: .
D: TRBD1
V: TRBV18
J: TRBJ1-4

DNA: TGCGCCAGCAGCGGGACAGGGCCCAGATCTGGAAACACCATATATTTT
CDR3: CASSGTGPRSGNTIYF
size: .
D: TRBD1
V: TRBV5-1
J: TRBJ1-3

DNA: TGCGCCAGCAGCAACCTCAGGGACAATGAGCAGTTCTTC
CDR3: CASSNLRDNEQFF
size: .
D: .
V: TRBV5-1
J: TRBJ2-1

DNA: TGCGCCAGCAGCTTGGGACTAGACTTGGATACGCAGTATTTT
CDR3: CASSLGLDLDTQYF
size: .
D: .
V: TRBV5-1
J: TRBJ2-3

DNA: TGTGCCTGGCGCCAGACAGGGGGCAATCAGCCCCAGCATTTT
CDR3: CAWRQTGGNQPQHF
size: .
D: TRBD1
V: TRBV30
J: TRBJ1-5

DNA: TGTGCCAGCAGTGGAATCCACGGACAGGGGGTCGGAGATACGCAGTATTTT
CDR3: CASSGIHGQGVGDTQYF
size: .
D: TRBD1
V: TRBV6-1
J: TRBJ2-3